This TCR beta chain is drawn from a study of T cell responses to AZD1222 COVID-19 vaccine. The CDR3 covers 14 residues. Germline CDR1 and CDR2: MNHEY and SVGAGI. V was shortened by 2 bases and J by 4 bases, with 12 bases between the two germline ends. This table comes from immunoSEQ multiplex PCR, and its TCRdb copy is limited to in-frame clones, with some not included. This sample carries about 84,000 clones, 70% to 90% of them seen once, and the ten largest clones take about 6%. There are a few counts of this clone. Specimen: peripheral blood, collected 28 days after the second AZD1222 dose. The sequence came from an adult who received the AZD1222 COVID-19 vaccine. The gene calls are TRBV6-5 and TRBJ2-7; D not certain. The CDR3 coding sequence is TGTGCCAGCAGTTACGACTCTTCGGGTTACGAGCAGTACTTC. This translates into CASSYDSSGYEQYF.